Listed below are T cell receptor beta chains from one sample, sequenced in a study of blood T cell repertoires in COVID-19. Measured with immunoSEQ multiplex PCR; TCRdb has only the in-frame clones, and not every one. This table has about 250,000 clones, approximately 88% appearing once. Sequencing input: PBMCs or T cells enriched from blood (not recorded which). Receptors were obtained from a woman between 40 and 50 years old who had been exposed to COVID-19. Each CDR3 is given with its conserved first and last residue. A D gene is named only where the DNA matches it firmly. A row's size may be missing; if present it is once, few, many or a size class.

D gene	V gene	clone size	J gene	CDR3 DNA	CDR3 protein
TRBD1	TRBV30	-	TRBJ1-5	TGTGCCTGGAGTGTAGACAGGGATCAGCCCCAGCATTTT	CAWSVDRDQPQHF
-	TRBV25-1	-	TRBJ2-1	TGTGCCAGCAGTGAAGACGGGATATACAATGAGCAGTTCTTC	CASSEDGIYNEQFF
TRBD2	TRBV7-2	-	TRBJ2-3	TGTGCCAGCAGCTTATGGCGGGGGTCTTCCCCCGATACGCAGTATTTT	CASSLWRGSSPDTQYF
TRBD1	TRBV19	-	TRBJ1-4	TGTGCCAGTAGTGTATTCACCGGGACAGGAGGTGAAAAACTGTTTTTT	CASSVFTGTGGEKLFF
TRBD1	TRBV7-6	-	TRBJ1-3	TGTGCCAGCAGCTCGGACAGGGGGACAGGAAACACCATATATTTT	CASSSDRGTGNTIYF
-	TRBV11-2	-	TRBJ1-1	TGTGCCAGCAGCCCCTTAGGGCAGGGAAGGACTGAAGCTTTCTTT	CASSPLGQGRTEAFF
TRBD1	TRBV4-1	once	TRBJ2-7	TGCGCCAGCAGCCGACTAAGACAGGGGGGGGAGCAGTACTTC	CASSRLRQGGEQYF
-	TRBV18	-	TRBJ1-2	TGTGCCAGCTCACCATTAACTTCAATCCTTCATTATGGCTACACCTTC	CASSPLTSILHYGYTF
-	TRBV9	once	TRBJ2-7	TGTGCCAGCAGCGTATCGGGGGGCGGGGTGTACGAGCAGTACTTC	CASSVSGGGVYEQYF
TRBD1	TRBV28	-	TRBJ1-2	TGTGCCAGCAGTTCGCCGACAGGGGGAGACTATGGCTACACCTTC	CASSSPTGGDYGYTF
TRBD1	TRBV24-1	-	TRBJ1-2	TGTGCCACCAGTGAAGAGGACAGGGGCCTCTATGGCTACACCTTC	CATSEEDRGLYGYTF
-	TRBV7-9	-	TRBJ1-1	TGTGCCAGCAGCCCCCAGGTCGCGGGGGACACTGAAGCTTTCTTT	CASSPQVAGDTEAFF
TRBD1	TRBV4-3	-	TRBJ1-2	TGCGCCAGCAGCCCAAAGACAGGGGTAGTCTACAGCTACACCTTC	CASSPKTGVVYSYTF
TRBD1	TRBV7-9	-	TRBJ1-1	TGTGCCAGCAGCTCAGGGACAGGGTTTAACACTGAAGCTTTCTTT	CASSSGTGFNTEAFF
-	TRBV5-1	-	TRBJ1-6	TGTGCCAGCAGCTTGGCGCGGGGCGGCAATTCACCCCTCCACTTT	CASSLARGGNSPLHF
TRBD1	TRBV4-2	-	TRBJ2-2	TGTGCCAGCAGCCCAGTAGGGGGCGCTGGCACCGGGGAGCTGTTTTTT	CASSPVGGAGTGELFF
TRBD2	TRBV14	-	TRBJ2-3	TGTGCCAGCAGTAAACCGACTAGCGGGTATTTCACAGATACGCAGTATTTT	CASSKPTSGYFTDTQYF
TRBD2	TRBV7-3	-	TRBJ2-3	TGTGCCAGCAGCTTAGGGACTAGCGTCACAGATACGCAGTATTTT	CASSLGTSVTDTQYF
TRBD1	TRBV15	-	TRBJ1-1	TGTGCCACCAGCAGAGAACGACAGGGGCTCACTGAAGCTTTCTTT	CATSRERQGLTEAFF
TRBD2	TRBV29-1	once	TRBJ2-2	TGCAGCGTCCGGACTAGCGGATACACCGGGGAGCTGTTTTTT	CSVRTSGYTGELFF
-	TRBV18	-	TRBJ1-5	TGTGCCAGCTCACGGGAGACGATGAATGGTAAGCCCCAGCATTTT	CASSRETMNGKPQHF
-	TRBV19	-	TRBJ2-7	TGTGCCAGTAGTATTACAGGAAATTCCTACGAGCAGTACTTC	CASSITGNSYEQYF
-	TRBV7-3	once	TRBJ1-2	TGTGCCAGCAGCCCATCGGGGGAGTTGCGGGGCTACACCTTC	CASSPSGELRGYTF
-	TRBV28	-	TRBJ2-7	TGTGCCAGCATGGCGGACACAGGCGAGCAGTACTTC	CASMADTGEQYF
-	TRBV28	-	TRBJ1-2	TGTGCCAGCAGTGACTTTCGACAGTCCTCCTATGGCTACACCTTC	CASSDFRQSSYGYTF
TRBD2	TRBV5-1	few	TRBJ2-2	TGTGCCAGCAGCCCGGGACTAGCGATAAACACCGGGGAGCTGTTTTTT	CASSPGLAINTGELFF
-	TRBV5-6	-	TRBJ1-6	TGTGCCAGCAGCCTCCGGACTACTTTTAGCTCCTATAATTCACCCCTCCACTTT	CASSLRTTFSSYNSPLHF
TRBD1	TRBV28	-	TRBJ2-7	TGTGCCAGCAGTCTAACGACAGGGTTACACGAGCAGTACTTC	CASSLTTGLHEQYF
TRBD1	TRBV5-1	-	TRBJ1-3	TGCGCCAGCAGCTTGCTTGGGGACAGCTTCTCTGGAAACACCATATATTTT	CASSLLGDSFSGNTIYF
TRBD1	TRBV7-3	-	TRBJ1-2	TGTGCCAGCAGCTTAGTGAGACAGGGAAGAAACTATGGCTACACCTTC	CASSLVRQGRNYGYTF
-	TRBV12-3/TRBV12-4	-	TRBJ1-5	TGTGCCAGCAGTGAATCCCCGAGGCCCCAGCATTTT	CASSESPRPQHF
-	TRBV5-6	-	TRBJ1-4	TGTGCCAGCCGGGGGAGGTTTAATGAAAAACTGTTTTTT	CASRGRFNEKLFF
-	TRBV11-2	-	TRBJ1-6	TGTGCCAGTACGAGTGGGCCCTCCTATAATTCACCCCTCCACTTT	CASTSGPSYNSPLHF
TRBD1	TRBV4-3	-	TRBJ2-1	TGCGCCAGCAGCCAAGATCTACCCCCCGGGACAGGGACCTACAATGAGCAGTTCTTC	CASSQDLPPGTGTYNEQFF
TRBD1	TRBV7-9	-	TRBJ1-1	TGTGCCAGCAGCAGGCCGGGGACAGGGAACACTGAAGCTTTCTTT	CASSRPGTGNTEAFF
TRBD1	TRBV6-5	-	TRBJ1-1	TGTGCCAGCAGCCGACAGGGCACCGACCTCACTGAAGCTTTCTTT	CASSRQGTDLTEAFF
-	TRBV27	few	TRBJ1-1	TGTGCCAGCAGTTTACAGGCCGAAGCTGAAGCTTTCTTT	CASSLQAEAEAFF
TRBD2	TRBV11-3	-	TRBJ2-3	TGTGCCAGCAGCTTAGGCACGGGGGGGATCGCAGATACGCAGTATTTT	CASSLGTGGIADTQYF
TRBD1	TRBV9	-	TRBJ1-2	TGTGCCAGCAGCCCCAGACAGGGAAGCACTCCGGCGGGCTATGGCTACACCTTC	CASSPRQGSTPAGYGYTF
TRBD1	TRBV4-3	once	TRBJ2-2	TGCGCCAGCAGCCAAGCAGCGGGACAGGGTAACACCGGGGAGCTGTTTTTT	CASSQAAGQGNTGELFF
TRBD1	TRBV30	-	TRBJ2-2	TGTGCCTGGAGCCTAGACAGGGGTTACGGGGAGCTGTTTTTT	CAWSLDRGYGELFF
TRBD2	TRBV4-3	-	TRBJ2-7	TGCGCCAGCAGCCAAGACGGGAGCGGGGGTTCCACCTTC	CASSQDGSGGSTF
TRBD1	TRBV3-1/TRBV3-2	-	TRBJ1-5	TGTGCCAGCAGCCAGAACAGGGGCCACAATCAGCCCCAGCATTTT	CASSQNRGHNQPQHF
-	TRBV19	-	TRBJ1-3	TGTGCCAGTAGTATCCGTCGGCAGGGTGTAAGAAACACCATATATTTT	CASSIRRQGVRNTIYF
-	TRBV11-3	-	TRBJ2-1	TGTGCCAGCAGCCCCCGAGGGGCGGGGGCCTCCTACAATGAGCAGTTCTTC	CASSPRGAGASYNEQFF
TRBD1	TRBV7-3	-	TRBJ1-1	TGTGCCAGCAGCCTAACGTTCCGACCCGGGACAGGGGTAATTTTTCGGATGAACACTGAAGCTTTCTTT	CASSLTFRPGTGVIFRMNTEAFF
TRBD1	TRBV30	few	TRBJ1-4	TGTGCCTGGACGCCCGCCGGGACAGGCTCTGCAACTAATGAAAAACTGTTTTTT	CAWTPAGTGSATNEKLFF
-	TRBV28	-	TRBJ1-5	TGTGCCAGCAGTTTACTCGAAGGACACCCGAGCAATCAGCCCCAGCATTTT	CASSLLEGHPSNQPQHF
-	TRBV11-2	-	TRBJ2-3	TGTGCCAGCAGCTTAGGAGATTTCTCTAGCACAGATACGCAGTATTTT	CASSLGDFSSTDTQYF